Sequencing of this T cell receptor (beta chain) was carried out in a study of human T cells and chemical hapten exposure. Across the study: An area of 2 cm by more than 1.5 cm on upper inner arm skin received 2% DPC for sensitization. Yields of TCR per sample differed, chiefly owing to small differences in pooled library volume.

Comment on this clonotype: Its antigen is undetermined.

TCRdb itself ran the RACE reads through MiXCR, one entry per CDR3 protein. This sample carries roughly 140,000 distinct CDR3 sequences, about 12% of them seen once, and the ten largest clones take under 1.5%. Specified time point: patch test 2, 6 weeks after DPC sensitization. Treatment: therapeutic diphenylcyclopropenone sensitization with weekly scalp DPC. Looked up from germline, CDR1 is DFQATT and CDR2 is SNEGSKA (reference sequence). The CDR3 has 13 residues. With 6 bases removed from V and 2 bases from J, the gap between germline ends came to 13 bases. Points from the study as a whole: Expanded TCRs formed significantly more large CDR3 similarity clusters than controls.

V usage is TRBV20-1 and J usage is TRBJ1-1; no clear D gene. This specimen consisted of whole blood, obtained in connection with sensitization to the hapten diphenylcyclopropenone (DPC). This TCR derives from a woman aged 45-65 years with alopecia areata. Some clones in this sample may be carry-over from other donors' samples. The CDR3 reads CSAPDGPNTEAFF. The CDR3 DNA reads TGCAGTGCCCCGGACGGACCTAACACTGAAGCTTTCTTT.